This T cell receptor (beta chain) was identified during a study of blood T cell repertoires in COVID-19. As for the study in general: The United States, Italy and Spain supplied acute and convalescent COVID-19 samples. PBMCs, B-cell-depleted T cells, or T cells provided the cDNA or gDNA that made up the material.

How the authors handled the data: Reference gene primers were amplified, and this amplification served to estimate nucleated cell counts. Clones were read by immunoSEQ multiplex PCR, and TCRdb kept only the in-frame ones, dropping some. V, J and clone size are taken as reported in that table, and D and trimming were inferred from the DNA itself. The profile shows under 95,000 clones, around nine tenths of them singletons. The TCR sequence derives from a man in his sixties with acute or convalescent COVID-19. The sample was peripheral blood.

The CDR3: CASSEFRGLTGEAFF. CDR3 DNA: TGTGCCAGCAGTGAATTCAGGGGTTTGACGGGTGAAGCTTTCTTT. The V gene is TRBV2, the J gene TRBJ1-1; maybe TRBD1 (6 bases). CDR1 is SNHLY and CDR2 is FYNNEI in the germline V gene. The CDR3 covers 15 residues. Trimming stripped 2 bases from V and 7 bases from J, with 17 bases between.